This TCR beta chain was sequenced in a study of identifying expanded T cells in peripheral blood. Sequencing was performed with immunoSEQ multiplex PCR; in TCRdb, only in-frame clones are kept and a portion is missing. Of about 58,000 clones listed, around 81% are singletons. V lost 5 bases and J lost 5; bases outside the gene matches: 11. The CDR3 contains 17 residues. Per germline, CDR1 SGHAT and CDR2 FQNNGV. This clone showed up just a few times. The genes are TRBV11-2 and TRBJ2-3, with 12 bases aligning to TRBD2. The material sequenced was blood. The clonotype originates from a person aged 18-69 years in good health. CDR3 DNA sequence: TGTGCCAGCAGCGTGGGACTAGCGGGTGCGGGGGGAGATACGCAGTATTTT. This codes for CASSVGLAGAGGDTQYF.